Below are 18 T cell receptor beta chains sequenced from a single sample in a study of beta chain features in type 1 diabetes. The investigators reverse transcribed all of the isolated RNA, so they sequenced expressed TCRB transcripts. Generated by immunoSEQ multiplex PCR, the TCRdb table keeps only in-frame clones and is missing some. The data contain about 150,000 clones, under 60% of them singletons. Material: Tregs from blood. These receptors all stem from a man aged 18 to 30 in good health.

The CDR3, as DNA: TGCAGCGTTGCCCCACAGGGGCTCCAGACCCAGTACTTC. Translation gives CSVAPQGLQTQYF. V usage is TRBV29-1 and J usage is TRBJ2-5; the match to TRBD1 covers 7 bases. Per the germline V gene, CDR1 is SQVTM and CDR2 is ANQGSEA. The CDR3 extends over 13 amino acids. Trimming at V came to 4 bases and at J to 6 bases, leaving 8 bases not matched to a gene.

The V gene is TRBV18, the J gene TRBJ2-7; 9 bases are a match to TRBD1. CDR3 length: 17 amino acids. Losses at the gene ends were 3 bases for V and 0 bases for J; bases not matched to a gene: 9. CDR1 is KGHSH, CDR2 LQKENI, per germline. As DNA, the CDR3 is TGTGCCAGCTCACCGCCGGGACAGGGACCTAGCTCCTACGAGCAGTACTTC. Its protein is CASSPPGQGPSSYEQYF.

The chain combines TRBV7-2 with TRBJ1-2; 10 bases match TRBD1. The CDR3 contains 18 residues. Germline lookup yields CDR1 SGHTA and CDR2 FQGNSA. V shed 0 bases, J shed 8 bases, and the junction held 15 bases outside the gene matches. CDR3 loop: CASSLAQLGDRGRRGYTF. The CDR3 DNA is TGTGCCAGCAGCTTAGCCCAATTGGGGGACAGGGGACGTCGCGGCTACACCTTC.

This clone has just one count. The chain couples TRBV19 to TRBJ1-2; 7 bases fit TRBD1. This CDR3 has 14 amino acids. Germline V gene sequence: CDR1 LNHDA, CDR2 SQIVND (reference sequence). With 7 bases clipped from V and 4 bases from J, the junction kept 9 bases outside the gene matches. CDR3 sequence reads: CASNPTGISYGYTF. CDR3 nucleotides: TGTGCCAGTAACCCGACAGGGATAAGCTATGGCTACACCTTC. The whole variable domain, remainder taken from reference TRBV19 and TRBJ1-2, is DGGITQSPKYLFRKEGQNVTLSCEQNLNHDAMYWYRQDPGQGLRLIYYSQIVNDFQKGDIAEGYSVSREKKESFPLTVTSAQKNPTAFYLCASNPTGISYGYTFGSGTRLTVV.

Note on this clone: Other DNA sequences in this sample translate to the same CDR3. This chain joins TRBV28 and TRBJ1-4; 7 bases agree with TRBD1. This CDR3 has 15 residues. Germline-derived CDR1 and CDR2 are MDHEN and SYDVKM. Trimming cost V 5 bases and J 0 bases; bases outside gene matches: 3. CDR3 sequence reads: CASSLQGATNEKLFF. As DNA, the CDR3 is TGTGCCAGCAGTCTTCAGGGGGCAACTAATGAAAAACTGTTTTTT.

Points on this clone: Other nucleotide sequences in the sample specify the same CDR3. The chain joins TRBV6-1 to TRBJ1-1; unclear D gene. Trimming took off 2 bases at V and 0 bases at J, with 7 bases between the two ends. This CDR3 spans 14 amino acids. The germline gives CDR1 MNHNS, CDR2 SASEGT. CDR3 protein: CASSEFGVNTEAFF. In DNA, the CDR3 is TGTGCCAGCAGTGAATTTGGAGTGAACACTGAAGCTTTCTTT.

The CDR3: CASSPRETYEQYF. The CDR3 nucleotides are TGTGCCAGCAGTCCCCGGGAGACCTACGAGCAGTACTTC. The chain employs TRBV28 and TRBJ2-7, with a possible D match to TRBD2 (6 bases). The germline CDR1 and CDR2 sequences are MDHEN and SYDVKM. V lost 5 bases to trimming and J lost 2 bases, with 10 bases between them. This CDR3 contains 13 residues.

J is TRBJ1-1 and V is TRBV9; TRBD1 matches at 8 bases. Germline V gene lookup returns CDR1 SGDLS and CDR2 YYNGEE. V was clipped by 4 bases and J by 7 bases; unmatched bases: 15. The CDR3 is 16 residues long. The CDR3 coding sequence is TGTGCCAGCAGCAAGTCGCTTCAGGGGGCTCTGGGTGAAGCTTTCTTT. It yields the protein CASSKSLQGALGEAFF. The full variable domain, its missing parts supplied by reference TRBV9 and TRBJ1-1, is DSGVTQTPKHLITATGQRVTLRCSPRSGDLSVYWYQQSLDQGLQFLIQYYNGEERAKGNILERFSAQQFPDLHSELNLSSLELGDSALYFCASSKSLQGALGEAFFGQGTRLTVV.

The V and J genes are TRBV4-2 and TRBJ2-3; D possibly corresponds to TRBD2 (6 bases). V was trimmed by 0 bases and J by 1 base, leaving 17 bases between them. CDR3 length equals 18 residues. Germline V gene data show CDR1 as LGHNA and CDR2 as YNFKEQ. CDR3 residues: CASSQELFTGAGTDTQYF. The CDR3 region has the DNA TGTGCCAGCAGCCAAGAGCTGTTTACGGGAGCGGGCACAGATACGCAGTATTTT.

The genes are TRBV27 and TRBJ1-1, with 10 bases fitting TRBD1. V shed 7 bases and J 5 bases; nucleotides not matched to a gene: 10. The CDR3 length is 15 residues. CDR1 MNHEY and CDR2 SMNVEV come from the germline V gene (reference sequence). The CDR3 DNA sequence: TGTGCCAGCACCCTCTTCGGGACAGGGGATACTGAAGCTTTCTTT. Translating gives CASTLFGTGDTEAFF.

The chain recombines TRBV2 with TRBJ1-2, with TRBD1 as a possible D gene (6 bases). This CDR3 is 13 amino acids long. Trimming stripped 3 bases from V and 7 bases from J, with 12 bases between. Germline CDR1 SNHLY, CDR2 FYNNEI. The CDR3 sequence: CASSENREGGYTF. The CDR3 nucleotides read TGTGCCAGCAGTGAGAACAGGGAGGGTGGCTACACCTTC.

This rearrangement joins TRBV6-5 to TRBJ1-2, with TRBD1 identical over 8 bases. Per germline, CDR1 MNHEY and CDR2 SVGAGI. V was clipped by 7 bases and J by 6 bases; unmatched bases: 10. The CDR3 length is 14 residues. This CDR3 is CASTTGGAGDGYTF. In nucleotides, the CDR3 is TGTGCCAGCACCACAGGGGGGGCAGGGGATGGCTACACCTTC.

The chain uses TRBV5-1 and TRBJ1-1, with D perhaps TRBD1 (5 bases). Germline values: CDR1 SGHRS, CDR2 YFSETQ. The CDR3 extends over 12 amino acids. V lost 1 base and J 4 bases, leaving 5 bases between the germline ends. The CDR3 is CASSLQGTEAFF. In DNA form, the CDR3 reads TGCGCCAGCAGCTTGCAGGGCACTGAAGCTTTCTTT.

The CDR3 loop reads CASSGRQGGEQYF. For the CDR3, the DNA is TGTGCCAGCAGCGGGAGACAGGGAGGCGAGCAGTACTTC. The V call is TRBV9, the J call TRBJ2-7; the D gene is possibly TRBD1 (7 bases). The CDR3 is 13 amino acids. Deletions cut 3 bases from V and 6 bases from J, with 13 bases between. CDR1 and CDR2 (germline): SGDLS, YYNGEE. Full variable domain (missing parts from reference TRBV9 and TRBJ2-7): DSGVTQTPKHLITATGQRVTLRCSPRSGDLSVYWYQQSLDQGLQFLIQYYNGEERAKGNILERFSAQQFPDLHSELNLSSLELGDSALYFCASSGRQGGEQYFGPGTRLTVT.

This clone was detected only a few times. The gene calls are TRBV4-3 and TRBJ2-1; D might be TRBD1 (5 bases). The CDR3 extends over 13 amino acids. Germline CDR1 is LGHNA and CDR2 is YSLEER. The ends were cut back, 1 base at V and 9 bases at J, with 10 bases in the middle. The DNA for the CDR3 is TGCGCCAGCAGCCAAGTGTTAGGGGTTGAGCAGTTCTTC. It is translated as CASSQVLGVEQFF.

The rearrangement uses TRBV7-2 and TRBJ2-5, with D possibly TRBD2 on 5 matching bases. CDR3 size: 14 residues. CDR1 is SGHTA, CDR2 FQGNSA, per germline. V shed 3 bases and J shed 2 bases, with 10 bases lying between them. CDR3 protein: CASSFWSGQETQYF. The CDR3 nucleotides are TGTGCCAGCAGCTTTTGGTCGGGGCAAGAGACCCAGTACTTC.

V usage is TRBV19 and J usage is TRBJ1-2; 9 bases match TRBD1. The CDR3 covers 13 residues. V shed 4 bases, J shed 8 bases, and the junction held 5 bases outside the gene matches. Germline loops: CDR1 LNHDA, CDR2 SQIVND (reference sequence). The CDR3 here is CASSRGTGFGYTF. The CDR3 DNA reads TGTGCCAGTAGTAGAGGGACAGGGTTCGGCTACACCTTC. Combining the CDR3 with reference TRBV19 and TRBJ1-2 gives the whole variable domain DGGITQSPKYLFRKEGQNVTLSCEQNLNHDAMYWYRQDPGQGLRLIYYSQIVNDFQKGDIAEGYSVSREKKESFPLTVTSAQKNPTAFYLCASSRGTGFGYTFGSGTRLTVV.

This rearrangement joins TRBV19 to TRBJ2-3; 7 bases line up with TRBD2. The junction had 8 bases not matched to a gene; V was cut back by 5 bases and J by 3 bases. Germline V gene sequence: CDR1 LNHDA, CDR2 SQIVND (reference sequence). The CDR3 loop spans 15 amino acids. In DNA form, the CDR3 reads TGTGCCAGTAGTTGGGGAGGGTTTCTAACAGATACGCAGTATTTT. Translating gives CASSWGGFLTDTQYF.